Listed here is a single T cell receptor (beta chain). Its specificity is unknown. The sample comes from a study of beta chain features in type 1 diabetes. CDR1 is SGDLS, CDR2 YYNGEE, per germline. V dropped 4 bases and J dropped 2 bases, with 7 bases sitting between them. CDR3 size: 14 residues. The authors sorted CD4+ naive, central memory, regulatory and stem cell-like memory cells via CD45RO/CCR7/CD25/CD127/CD95/CD27. Sequencing targeted expressed TCRB transcripts, as all isolated RNA had been reverse transcribed. Assay used: immunoSEQ multiplex PCR; TCRdb lists only in-frame clones, some missing. The sample has a few hundred thousand clones; around 15% are singletons. Study-level results: Lower insertion and higher deletion counts appeared at VDJ junctions in type 1 diabetes patients. Still unanswered here is whether HLA type influences TCRB rearrangement. There was a moderate but significant shortening of TCRB CDR3s in all four CD4+ subsets of Type 1 diabetes patients.

Sequencing was performed on naive CD4+ T cells from blood. The chain carries TRBV9 and TRBJ2-6; D gene unclear. The sequence came from a man younger than 45 with type 1 diabetes. The CDR3 loop reads CASSPQAGANVLTF. CDR3 DNA: TGTGCCAGCAGCCCTCAGGCTGGGGCCAACGTCCTGACTTTC.